This TCR beta chain was sequenced during a study of naive and memory T cell subsets. Study-wide results and caveats: From naive to CM, EM and EMRA, diversity decreased and Gini increased. Naive and memory subsets had different power law exponents for TCR abundance.

This clonotype was recorded many times. Its antigen is not known. The CDR3 covers 15 residues. The junction had 5 bases not matched to a gene; V was cut back by 8 bases and J by 1 base. Per germline, CDR1 ENHRY and CDR2 SYGVKD. An equimolar mix of two oligonucleotides served as the beta constant-region primer for TRBC1 and TRBC2. Nested alpha and beta constant-region primers with the SP2 primer drove four PCR rounds on ligated cDNA. Using its own MiXCR run on the UMI-ligation and nested PCR reads, TCRdb lists one record per CDR3 protein. The top ten clones hold 0.95% to 1.5% of a sample with approximately 80,000 distinct CDR3 sequences, 9% of them seen once.

The clonotype comes from a human donor in good health. The gene calls are TRBV10-3 and TRBJ2-2; 9 bases map to TRBD1. Sequencing input: naive CD8+ T cells from blood. CDR3 sequence: CAIHSGQGNTGELFF. The CDR3 DNA reads TGTGCCATCCACTCGGGACAGGGGAACACCGGGGAGCTGTTTTTT.